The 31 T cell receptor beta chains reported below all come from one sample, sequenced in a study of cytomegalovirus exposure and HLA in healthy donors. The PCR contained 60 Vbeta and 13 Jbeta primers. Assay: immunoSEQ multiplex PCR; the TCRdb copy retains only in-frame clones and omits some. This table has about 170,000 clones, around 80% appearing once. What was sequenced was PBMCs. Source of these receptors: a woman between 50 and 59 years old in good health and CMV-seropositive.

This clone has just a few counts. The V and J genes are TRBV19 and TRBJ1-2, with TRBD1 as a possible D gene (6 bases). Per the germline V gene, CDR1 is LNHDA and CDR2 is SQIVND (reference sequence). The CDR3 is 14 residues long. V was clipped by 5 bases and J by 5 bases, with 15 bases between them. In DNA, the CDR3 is TGTGCCAGTAGTCCGACAGGTCCCCCTTATGGCTACACCTTC. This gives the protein CASSPTGPPYGYTF.

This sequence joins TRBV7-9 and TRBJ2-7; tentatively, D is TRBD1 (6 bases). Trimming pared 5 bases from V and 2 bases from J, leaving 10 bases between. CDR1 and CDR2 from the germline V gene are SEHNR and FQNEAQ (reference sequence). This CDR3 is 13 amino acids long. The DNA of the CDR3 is TGTGCCAGCAGCCCGGACAGTGCCTACGAGCAGTACTTC. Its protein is CASSPDSAYEQYF.

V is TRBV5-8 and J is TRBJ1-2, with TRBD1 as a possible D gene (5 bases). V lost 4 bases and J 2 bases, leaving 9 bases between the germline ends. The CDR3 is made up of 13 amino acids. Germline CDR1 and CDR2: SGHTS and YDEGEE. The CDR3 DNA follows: TGTGCCAGCAGCCAGGGACTAAACTATGGCTACACCTTC. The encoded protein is CASSQGLNYGYTF. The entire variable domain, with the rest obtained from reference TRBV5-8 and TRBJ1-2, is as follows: EAGVTQSPTHLIKTRGQQATLRCSPISGHTSVYWYQQALGLGLQFLLWYDEGEERNRGNFPPRFSGRQFPNYSSELNVNALELEDSALYLCASSQGLNYGYTFGSGTRLTVV.

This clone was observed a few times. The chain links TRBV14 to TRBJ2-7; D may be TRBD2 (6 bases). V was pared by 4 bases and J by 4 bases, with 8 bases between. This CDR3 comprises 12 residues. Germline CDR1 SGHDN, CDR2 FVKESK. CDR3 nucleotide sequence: TGTGCCAGCAGCCCTGGGGGGTACGAGCAGTACTTC. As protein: CASSPGGYEQYF. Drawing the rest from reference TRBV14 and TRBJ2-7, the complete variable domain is EAGVTQFPSHSVIEKGQTVTLRCDPISGHDNLYWYRRVMGKEIKFLLHFVKESKQDESGMPNNRFLAERTGGTYSTLKVQPAELEDSGVYFCASSPGGYEQYFGPGTRLTVT.

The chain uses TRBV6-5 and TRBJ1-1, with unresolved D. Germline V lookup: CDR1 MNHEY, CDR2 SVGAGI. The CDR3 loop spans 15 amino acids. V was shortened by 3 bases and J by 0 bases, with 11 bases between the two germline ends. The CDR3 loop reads CASSYLRELNTEAFF. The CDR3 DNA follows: TGTGCCAGCAGTTATCTACGGGAATTGAACACTGAAGCTTTCTTT.

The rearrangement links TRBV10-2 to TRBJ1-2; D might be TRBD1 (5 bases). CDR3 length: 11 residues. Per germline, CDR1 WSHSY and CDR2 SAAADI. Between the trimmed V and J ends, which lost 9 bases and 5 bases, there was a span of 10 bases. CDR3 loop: CASLGGYGYTF. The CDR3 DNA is TGCGCCAGTTTGGGGGGGTATGGCTACACCTTC.

The CDR3 reads CASSLDQSANQPQHF. The CDR3 DNA sequence: TGCGCCAGCAGCTTGGACCAGTCCGCCAATCAGCCCCAGCATTTT. J is TRBJ1-5 and V is TRBV5-1, with D unclear. The V and J ends lost 0 bases and 3 bases respectively, with 10 bases between them. The CDR3 covers 15 residues. Per germline, CDR1 SGHRS and CDR2 YFSETQ.

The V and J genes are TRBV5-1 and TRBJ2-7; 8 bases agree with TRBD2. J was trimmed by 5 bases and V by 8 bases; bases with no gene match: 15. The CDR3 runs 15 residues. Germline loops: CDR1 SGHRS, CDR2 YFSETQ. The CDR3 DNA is TGCGCCAGTAACTTGGCCGGGGGGGGTAACCACGAGCAGTACTTC. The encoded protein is CASNLAGGGNHEQYF.

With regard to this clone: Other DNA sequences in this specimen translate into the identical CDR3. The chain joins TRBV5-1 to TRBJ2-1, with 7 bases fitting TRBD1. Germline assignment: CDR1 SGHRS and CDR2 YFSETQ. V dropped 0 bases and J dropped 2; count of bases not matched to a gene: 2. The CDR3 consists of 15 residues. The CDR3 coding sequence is TGCGCCAGCAGCTTGGGACAGGGACCCTACAATGAGCAGTTCTTC. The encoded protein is CASSLGQGPYNEQFF.

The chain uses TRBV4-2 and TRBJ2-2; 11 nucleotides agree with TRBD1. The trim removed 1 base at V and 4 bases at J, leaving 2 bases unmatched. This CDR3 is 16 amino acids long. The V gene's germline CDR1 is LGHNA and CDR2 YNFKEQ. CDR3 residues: CASSQVGTGGTGELFF. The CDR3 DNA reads TGTGCCAGCAGCCAAGTCGGGACAGGGGGCACCGGGGAGCTGTTTTTT.

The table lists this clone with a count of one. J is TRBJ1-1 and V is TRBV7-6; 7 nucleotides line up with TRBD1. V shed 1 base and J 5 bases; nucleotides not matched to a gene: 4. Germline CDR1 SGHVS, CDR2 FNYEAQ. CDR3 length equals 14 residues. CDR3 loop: CASSLGGGETEAFF. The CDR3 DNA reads TGTGCCAGCAGCTTAGGAGGGGGCGAGACTGAAGCTTTCTTT.

CDR3 residues: CASSLPGPGRGAFF. In DNA, the CDR3 is TGTGCCAGCAGCTTACCGGGACCGGGGAGGGGAGCTTTCTTT. J is TRBJ1-1 and V is TRBV7-9; tentatively, D is TRBD1 (5 bases). With 2 bases removed from V and 10 bases from J, the gap between germline ends came to 17 bases. This CDR3 is 14 amino acids long. Germline V gene data show CDR1 as SEHNR and CDR2 as FQNEAQ (reference sequence).

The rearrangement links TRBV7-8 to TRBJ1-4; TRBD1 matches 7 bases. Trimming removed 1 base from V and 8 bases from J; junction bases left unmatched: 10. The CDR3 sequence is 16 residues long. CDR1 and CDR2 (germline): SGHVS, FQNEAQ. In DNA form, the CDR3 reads TGTGCCAGCAGCTTAGTTCAAGGGGGCGTCTGGGAAAAACTGTTTTTT. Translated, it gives CASSLVQGGVWEKLFF. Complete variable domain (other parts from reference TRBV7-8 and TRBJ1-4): GAGVSQSPRYKVAKRGQDVALRCDPISGHVSLFWYQQALGQGPEFLTYFQNEAQLDKSGLPSDRFFAERPEGSVSTLKIQRTQQEDSAVYLCASSLVQGGVWEKLFFGSGTQLSVL.

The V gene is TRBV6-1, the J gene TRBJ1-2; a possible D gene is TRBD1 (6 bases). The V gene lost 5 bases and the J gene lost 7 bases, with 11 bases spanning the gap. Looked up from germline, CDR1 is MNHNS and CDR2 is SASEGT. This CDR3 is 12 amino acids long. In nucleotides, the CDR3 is TGTGCCAGCAGTTTAGGGGGTAGTGGCTACACCTTC. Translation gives CASSLGGSGYTF.

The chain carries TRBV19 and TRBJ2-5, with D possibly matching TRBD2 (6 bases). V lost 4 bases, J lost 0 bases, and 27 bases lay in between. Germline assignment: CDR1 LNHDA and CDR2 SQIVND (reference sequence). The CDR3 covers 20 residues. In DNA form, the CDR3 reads TGTGCCAGTAGTAAGAAGCCGGGAGACCAGGGAGAGCTGGACCAAGAGACCCAGTACTTC. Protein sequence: CASSKKPGDQGELDQETQYF. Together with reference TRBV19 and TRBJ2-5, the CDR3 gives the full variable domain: DGGITQSPKYLFRKEGQNVTLSCEQNLNHDAMYWYRQDPGQGLRLIYYSQIVNDFQKGDIAEGYSVSREKKESFPLTVTSAQKNPTAFYLCASSKKPGDQGELDQETQYFGPGTRLLVL.

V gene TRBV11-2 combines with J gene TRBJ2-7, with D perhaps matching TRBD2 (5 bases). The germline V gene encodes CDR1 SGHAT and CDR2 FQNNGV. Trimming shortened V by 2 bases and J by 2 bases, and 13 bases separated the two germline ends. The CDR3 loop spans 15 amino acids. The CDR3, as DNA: TGTGCCAGCAGCTTATTTAACGGGATGACCTACGAGCAGTACTTC. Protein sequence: CASSLFNGMTYEQYF.

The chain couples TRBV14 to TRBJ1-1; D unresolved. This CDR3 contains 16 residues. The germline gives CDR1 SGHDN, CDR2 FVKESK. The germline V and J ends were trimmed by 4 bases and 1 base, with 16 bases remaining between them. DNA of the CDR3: TGTGCCAGCAGCCTGAGAGGTATATATACGAACACTGAAGCTTTCTTT. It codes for CASSLRGIYTNTEAFF.

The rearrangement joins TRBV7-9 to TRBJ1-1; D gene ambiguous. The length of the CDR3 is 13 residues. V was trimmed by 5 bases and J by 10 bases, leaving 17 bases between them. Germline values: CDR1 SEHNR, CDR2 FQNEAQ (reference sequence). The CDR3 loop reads CASSPWSSPRAFF. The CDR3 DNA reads TGTGCCAGCAGCCCGTGGAGTTCCCCGCGAGCTTTCTTT.

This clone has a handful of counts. CDR3 sequence (DNA): TGTGCCAGCAGGGGACAAGGTGAAACTGAAGCTTTCTTT. Protein product: CASRGQGETEAFF. This rearrangement joins TRBV7-3 to TRBJ1-1; TRBD1 is a possible D gene (6 bases). The CDR3 totals 13 residues. Germline V gives CDR1 SGHTA, CDR2 FQGTGA. Trimming took 6 bases from V and 5 from J, leaving 13 bases between them.

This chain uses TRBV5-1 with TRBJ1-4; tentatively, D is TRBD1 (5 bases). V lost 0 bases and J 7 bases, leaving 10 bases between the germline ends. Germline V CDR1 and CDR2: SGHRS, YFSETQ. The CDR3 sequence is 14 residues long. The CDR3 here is CASSLEGRSEKLFF. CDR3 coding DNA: TGCGCCAGCAGCTTGGAGGGGAGGAGTGAAAAACTGTTTTTT.

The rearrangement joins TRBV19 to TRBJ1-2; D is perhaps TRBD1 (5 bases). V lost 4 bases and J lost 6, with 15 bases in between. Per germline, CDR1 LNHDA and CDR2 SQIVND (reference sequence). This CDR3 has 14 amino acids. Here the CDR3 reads CASSTPGVLNGYTF. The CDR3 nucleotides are TGTGCCAGTAGTACCCCGGGGGTGCTTAATGGCTACACCTTC.

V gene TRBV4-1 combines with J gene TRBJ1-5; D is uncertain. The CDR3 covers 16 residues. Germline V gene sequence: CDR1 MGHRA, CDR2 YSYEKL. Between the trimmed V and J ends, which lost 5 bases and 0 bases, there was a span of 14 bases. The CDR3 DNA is TGCGCCAGCAGCTTGGATGGAGGGTATAGCAATCAGCCCCAGCATTTT. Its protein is CASSLDGGYSNQPQHF.

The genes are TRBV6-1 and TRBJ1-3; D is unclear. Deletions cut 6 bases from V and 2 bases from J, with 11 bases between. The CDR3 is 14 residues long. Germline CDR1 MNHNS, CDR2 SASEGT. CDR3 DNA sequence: TGTGCCAGCAGGGTATCAAGCGCTGGAAACACCATATATTTT. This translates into CASRVSSAGNTIYF.

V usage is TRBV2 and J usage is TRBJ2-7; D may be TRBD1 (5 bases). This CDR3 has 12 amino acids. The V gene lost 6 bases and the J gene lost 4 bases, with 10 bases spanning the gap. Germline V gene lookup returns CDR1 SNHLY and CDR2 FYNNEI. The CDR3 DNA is TGTGCCAGCAGGGGGCAGGGTTACGAGCAGTACTTC. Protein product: CASRGQGYEQYF.

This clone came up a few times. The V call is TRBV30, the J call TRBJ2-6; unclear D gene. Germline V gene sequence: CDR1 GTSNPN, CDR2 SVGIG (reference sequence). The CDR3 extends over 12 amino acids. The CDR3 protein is CVGAPGANVLTF. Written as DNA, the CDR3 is TGTGTTGGAGCACCTGGGGCCAACGTCCTGACTTTC.

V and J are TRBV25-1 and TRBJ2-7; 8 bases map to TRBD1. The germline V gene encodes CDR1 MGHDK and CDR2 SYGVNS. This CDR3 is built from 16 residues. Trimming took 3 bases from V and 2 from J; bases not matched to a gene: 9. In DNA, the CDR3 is TGTGCCAGCAGTGACCCCAGGACAGGGAAACCCTACGAGCAGTACTTC. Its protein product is CASSDPRTGKPYEQYF.

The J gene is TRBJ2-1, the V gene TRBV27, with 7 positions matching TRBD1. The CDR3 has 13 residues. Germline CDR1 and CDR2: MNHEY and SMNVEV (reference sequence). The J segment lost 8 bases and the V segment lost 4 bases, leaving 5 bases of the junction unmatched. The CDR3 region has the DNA TGTGCCAGCAGTTACGGACAGGCCTATGAGCAGTTCTTC. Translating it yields CASSYGQAYEQFF.

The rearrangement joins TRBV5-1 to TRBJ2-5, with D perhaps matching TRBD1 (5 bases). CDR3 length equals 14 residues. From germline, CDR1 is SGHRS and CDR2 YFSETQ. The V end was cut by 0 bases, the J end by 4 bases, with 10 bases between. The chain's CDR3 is CASSLVPGLETQYF. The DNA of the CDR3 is TGCGCCAGCAGCTTGGTTCCAGGGCTAGAGACCCAGTACTTC.

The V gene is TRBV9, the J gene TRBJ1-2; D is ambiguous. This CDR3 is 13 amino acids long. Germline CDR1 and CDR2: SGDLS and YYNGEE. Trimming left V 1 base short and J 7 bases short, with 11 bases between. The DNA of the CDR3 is TGTGCCAGCAGCGTAAACCCCGAGAGTGGCTACACCTTC. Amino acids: CASSVNPESGYTF.

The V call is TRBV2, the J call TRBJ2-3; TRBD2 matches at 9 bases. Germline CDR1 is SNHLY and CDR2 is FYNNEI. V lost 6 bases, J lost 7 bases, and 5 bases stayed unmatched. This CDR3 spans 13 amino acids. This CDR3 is CASRRGGIYTQYF. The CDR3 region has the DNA TGTGCCAGCAGGCGGGGGGGGATATATACGCAGTATTTT. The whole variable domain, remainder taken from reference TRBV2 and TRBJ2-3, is EPEVTQTPSHQVTQMGQEVILRCVPISNHLYFYWYRQILGQKVEFLVSFYNNEISEKSEIFDDQFSVERPDGSNFTLKIRSTKLEDSAMYFCASRRGGIYTQYFGPGTRLTVL.

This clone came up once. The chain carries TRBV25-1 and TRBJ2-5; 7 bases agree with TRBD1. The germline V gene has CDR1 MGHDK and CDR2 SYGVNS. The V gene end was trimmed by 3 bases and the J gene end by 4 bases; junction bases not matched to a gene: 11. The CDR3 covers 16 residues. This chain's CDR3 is CASSDQLTGRGETQYF. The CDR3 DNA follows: TGTGCCAGCAGTGACCAATTGACAGGGAGAGGAGAGACCCAGTACTTC.